The present T cell receptor beta chain was sequenced within a study of blood T cell repertoires in COVID-19. This clone was counted a single time. Original processing notes: Amplification from reference gene primers served as the basis for estimated nucleated cell counts. Profiled with immunoSEQ multiplex PCR; TCRdb holds only in-frame clones, not every one. That table furnishes V, J and clone size, whereas the DNA furnished D and trimming. The sample consists of fewer than 350,000 clones, 85% to 95% of them appearing once. Participants, about 18 to 90 years old, spanned around 25 US areas. Which cohort a participant joined came from the clinical history participants gave. A PCR-confirmed or clinician-diagnosed COVID-19 case had contacted exposed participants within 2 weeks of entry. CDR3 length equals 14 residues. The V segment lost 4 bases and the J segment 7 bases; nucleotides outside the gene matches: 10. Germline assignment: CDR1 MNHEY and CDR2 SVGAGI.

Sequencing was carried out using PBMCs or T cells enriched from blood (not recorded which). This chain connects TRBV6-5 to TRBJ2-7, with 7 bases identical to TRBD1. The TCR originated in a man in his forties who had been exposed to COVID-19. In nucleotides, the CDR3 is TGTGCCAGCAGTTTGACAGGGAACCGCCGGGAGCAGTACTTC. It specifies CASSLTGNRREQYF.